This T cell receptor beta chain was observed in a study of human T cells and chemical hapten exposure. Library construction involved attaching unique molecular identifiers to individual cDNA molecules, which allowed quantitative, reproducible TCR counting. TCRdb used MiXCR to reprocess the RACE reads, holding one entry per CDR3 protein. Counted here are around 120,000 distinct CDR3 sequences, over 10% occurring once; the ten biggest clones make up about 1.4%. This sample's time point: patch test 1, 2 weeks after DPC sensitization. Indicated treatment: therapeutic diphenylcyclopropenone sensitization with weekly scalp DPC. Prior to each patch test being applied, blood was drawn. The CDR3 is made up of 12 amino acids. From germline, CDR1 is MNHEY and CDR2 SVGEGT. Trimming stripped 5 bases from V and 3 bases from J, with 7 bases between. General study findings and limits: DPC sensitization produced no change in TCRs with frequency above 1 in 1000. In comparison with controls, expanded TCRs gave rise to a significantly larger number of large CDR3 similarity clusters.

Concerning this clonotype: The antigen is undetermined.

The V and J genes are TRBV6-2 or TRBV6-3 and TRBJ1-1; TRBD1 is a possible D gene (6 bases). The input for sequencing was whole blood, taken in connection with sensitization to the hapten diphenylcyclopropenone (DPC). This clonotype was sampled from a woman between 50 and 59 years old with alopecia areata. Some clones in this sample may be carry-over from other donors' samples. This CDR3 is CASSHRDTEAFF. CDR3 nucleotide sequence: TGTGCCAGCAGTCACAGGGACACTGAAGCTTTCTTT.